A selection of T cell receptor beta chains follows, all from one sample in a study of PD-L1 blockade in urothelial cancer. TCRdb keeps only in-frame clones here, not all; method: immunoSEQ multiplex PCR. The sample holds 100,000 or so clones, roughly nine tenths seen once. The sample here was PBMCs, taken around atezolizumab (anti-PD-L1) treatment. These receptors all stem from a woman of 80 years or more with urothelial cancer. Both conserved end residues are part of each CDR3. D genes are given only for firm matches. Not all rows give a size; the values are once, few, many and, for expanded clones, a class.

v_call,clone_size,j_call,d_call,cdr3_nt,cdr3_aa
TRBV10-1,-,TRBJ2-3,TRBD2,TGCGCCAGCGGGAGGGCTCCAGATACGCAGTATTTT,CASGRAPDTQYF
TRBV27,-,TRBJ2-7,TRBD1,TGTGCCAGCAGTTTATTTGGGGACAGGGTATCCTACGAGCAGTACTTC,CASSLFGDRVSYEQYF
TRBV19,-,TRBJ1-5,-,TGTGCCAGTAGTATGGCGGGCAGCAATCAGCCCCAGCATTTT,CASSMAGSNQPQHF
TRBV29-1,-,TRBJ2-1,TRBD2,TGCAGCGTTGGTGGACTAGCGGGAGTTGAGCAGTTCTTC,CSVGGLAGVEQFF
TRBV11-2,-,TRBJ2-3,TRBD2,TGTGCCAGCAGCTTAGAATCGCGCGGGAGGGCCGTGGCAGATACGCAGTATTTT,CASSLESRGRAVADTQYF
TRBV9,-,TRBJ2-3,-,TGTGCCAGCAGCGTTGGCCCCCAGACTACCGCGTGGGATACGCAGTATTTT,CASSVGPQTTAWDTQYF
TRBV28,once,TRBJ2-7,-,TGTGCCACCCGGGACATCGCCCCCTACGAGCAGTACTTC,CATRDIAPYEQYF
TRBV6-1,-,TRBJ1-2,-,TGTGCCAGCAGTGGCGAGGCCCGGGCGGGGGGCTACACCTTC,CASSGEARAGGYTF
TRBV7-9,-,TRBJ2-5,-,TGTGCCAGCAGCTTAGCTAGCGGCCAACGGGGAGAGACCCAGTACTTC,CASSLASGQRGETQYF
TRBV5-5,few,TRBJ1-2,TRBD1,TGTGCCAGCAGCTACCGACAGGGAAAGGATGGCTACACCTTC,CASSYRQGKDGYTF
TRBV5-5,-,TRBJ1-1,TRBD1,TGTGCCAGCAGCGAAGGGGGCGTGAACACTGAAGCTTTCTTT,CASSEGGVNTEAFF
TRBV7-2,-,TRBJ1-3,-,TGTGCCAGCAGCTTATGGGGCGCGGGAGCTGGAAACACCATATATTTT,CASSLWGAGAGNTIYF
TRBV30,-,TRBJ1-1,-,TGTGCCTGGAGCAGTACAGGTGACACTGAAGCTTTCTTT,CAWSSTGDTEAFF
TRBV7-2,-,TRBJ1-1,TRBD1,TGTGCCAGCACCCTAACGACAGGGGTTGGGAACACTGAAGCTTTCTTT,CASTLTTGVGNTEAFF
TRBV2,-,TRBJ2-1,-,TGTGCCAGCACCGCGAACAGGGACAATGAGCAGTTCTTC,CASTANRDNEQFF
TRBV28,-,TRBJ2-6,-,TGTGCCAGCAGTATGACAGGAGCTGGGGCCAACGTCCTGACTTTC,CASSMTGAGANVLTF
TRBV9,-,TRBJ2-7,TRBD2,TGTGCCAGCAGCCCCCGCAGGACTAGCGGGAGTGGGGCGGGCGAGCAGTACTTC,CASSPRRTSGSGAGEQYF
TRBV28,-,TRBJ2-7,-,TGTGCCAGCAGTCTCCGGGCCAAGGGGGGGTACGAGCAGTACTTC,CASSLRAKGGYEQYF
TRBV7-2,few,TRBJ1-5,-,TGTGCCAGCAGCCGGGACATTAATCAGCCCCAGCATTTT,CASSRDINQPQHF